A single sample is the source of the 25 T cell receptor beta chains below, sequenced in a study of CD8+ T cells in alopecia areata. It was with CD4, CD8alpha, NKG2D, NKG2ACE and other markers that pooled cutaneous lymph node cells were sorted. cDNA serving as the sequencing template came from extracted, reverse transcribed RNA. Sequenced by immunoSEQ multiplex PCR; TCRdb stores in-frame clones only, minus some. This sample carries approximately 280,000 clones and no singletons, and more than 0.95% goes to the top ten. Sequencing was done on a sample of CD4+ T cells sorted from a lymph node. The receptor source for this set is a C3H/HeJ mouse with alopecia areata. Mice of this strain are of MHC haplotype H2-k.

This clone turned up a few times. Gene names are mouse gene names. Read coverage stops 3 residues before the CDR3 terminus; the germline J gene supplies the remainder. The gene calls are TRBV1 and TRBJ1-6; D gene uncertain. TRBJ1-6 is an open reading frame, and its role is uncertain. CDR3 length equals 16 residues. The germline V gene has CDR1 NSQYPW and CDR2 LRSPGD (reference sequence). Between the trimmed V and J ends, which lost 0 bases and 0 bases, there was a span of 6 bases. Here the CDR3 reads CTCSAERSSYNSPLYF. The sequenced part of the CDR3 DNA is TGCACCTGCAGTGCAGAGCGCAGTTCCTATAATTCGCCC.

This clone was counted a few times. The germline and genes are mouse ones. Coverage ceases 4 residues before the CDR3 finishes, and the germline J gene fills in the end. Other nucleotide sequences in the sample specify the same CDR3. The V gene is TRBV1, the J gene TRBJ2-3, with TRBD2 matching 12 bases. Germline CDR1 reads NSQYPW; CDR2 reads LRSPGD (reference sequence). This CDR3 has 16 residues. Trimming at V came to 1 base and at J to 3 bases, leaving 2 bases not matched to a gene. The CDR3 is CTCSAAGTGGAETLYF. The sequenced part of the CDR3 DNA is TGCACCTGCAGTGCAGCAGGGACTGGGGGGGCAGAA.

A word on this clone: The listed genes are named as in mouse. The CDR3 goes on 4 residues after the read ends, and that part is filled in from the germline J gene. V usage is TRBV2 and J usage is TRBJ2-2, with 8 bases aligning to TRBD1. Germline CDR1 reads LGHNA; CDR2 reads YSYQKL. The CDR3 runs 14 residues. CDR3 residues: CASSQEHRGGQLYF. The part of the CDR3 DNA that was read is TGTGCCAGCAGCCAAGAACACAGGGGGGGG.

This clone has just a few counts. Mouse germline and gene names are used. Read sequence stops 4 residues before the CDR3 end, and the germline J gene provides the missing end. This chain joins TRBV13-2 and TRBJ1-2; D not resolved. CDR3 length: 13 residues. Trimming took off 2 bases at V and 0 bases at J, with 5 bases between the two ends. Germline V gives CDR1 NNHNN, CDR2 SYGAGS (reference sequence). Incomplete CDR3 DNA: TGTGCCAGCGGTGAGCCAGCAAACTCC. Its protein is CASGEPANS. The CDR3 reads in full as CASGEPANSDYTF.

This clone turned up a few times. The gene symbols are mouse symbols. Read coverage stops 4 residues before the CDR3 terminus; the germline J gene supplies the remainder. The chain links TRBV19 to TRBJ2-1, with 11 bases fitting TRBD2. The CDR3 has 16 residues. Germline loops: CDR1 FNHDT, CDR2 SITEND (reference sequence). The V gene end was trimmed by 5 bases and the J gene end by 0 bases; junction bases not matched to a gene: 4. CDR3 region: CASRPGLGGNYAEQFF. CDR3 bases read: TGTGCCAGCAGACCAGGACTGGGGGGTAACTATGCT.

On this clone: The gene symbols are mouse symbols. This specimen includes other DNA sequences encoding the same CDR3. Incomplete CDR3 DNA: TGCACCTGCAGTGCTGACTGGGGGAACACCGGG. Translation gives CTCSADWGNTG. The CDR3, in full, reads CTCSADWGNTGQLYF. This chain links TRBV1 with TRBJ2-2; 9 bases are a match to TRBD2. The read gets to within 4 residues of the CDR3 end, and the germline J gene fills in the rest. Germline CDR1 reads NSQYPW; CDR2 reads LRSPGD (reference sequence). J gave up 2 bases and V 3 bases, and 1 base lay outside the gene matches. There are 15 residues in the CDR3.

This clone was detected only a few times. The genes and germline here are from mouse. The CDR3 extends 4 residues past the end of the read, so its final part is completed from the germline J gene. The chain combines TRBV13-1 with TRBJ2-1, with TRBD2 matching over 11 bases. V gave up 0 bases and J gave up 0 bases; unmatched junction bases: 5. This CDR3 is built from 18 residues. In germline, CDR1 is NSHNY, CDR2 SYGAGN. The sequenced CDR3 bases are TGTGCCAGCAGTGATGCCCTGGGACTGGGGGATAACTATGCT. Protein: CASSDALGLGDNYA. The entire CDR3 protein is CASSDALGLGDNYAEQFF.

This clone was counted between two and nine times. All gene names here are mouse names. The CDR3 end lies 4 residues beyond the end of the read and is filled in from the germline J gene. The chain combines TRBV13-3 with TRBJ2-3; 11 bases are shared with TRBD2. V dropped 6 bases and J dropped 1; count of bases not matched to a gene: 4. Germline values: CDR1 NNHDY, CDR2 SYVADS. The CDR3 is 15 amino acids. Incomplete CDR3 DNA: TGTGCCAGCAACTGGGGGGGCGCTGGTGCAGAA. Translating gives CASNWGGAGAE. The CDR3 reads in full as CASNWGGAGAETLYF.

In the case of this clone: Gene labels here are mouse ones. The sequence runs out 4 residues before the end of the CDR3; the remainder is reconstructed from the germline J gene. V usage is TRBV13-1 and J usage is TRBJ2-7; D possibly corresponds to TRBD2 (6 bases). V lost 2 bases and J 0 bases, leaving 12 bases between the germline ends. Per germline, CDR1 NSHNY and CDR2 SYGAGN. This CDR3 is built from 15 residues. The covered CDR3 bases are TGTGCCAGCAGTGACCACTGGGTGAGCTCCTAT. This codes for CASSDHWVSSY. From start to end, the CDR3 is CASSDHWVSSYEQYF.

In this sample, this clone turned up a few times. Each gene name is a mouse one. The CDR3 is cut off 4 residues early in the read; its end comes from the germline J gene. This chain joins TRBV1 and TRBJ2-1, with TRBD2 matching 9 bases. The CDR3 has 15 amino acids. CDR1 is NSQYPW and CDR2 is LRSPGD in the germline V gene (reference sequence). CDR3 DNA, as far as it was read: TGCACCTGCAGTCCCAGGACTGGGGAAAGGGCT. Amino acid sequence: CTCSPRTGERA. The CDR3 in its entirety is CTCSPRTGERAEQFF.

Comments on this clone: All gene names here are mouse names. Sequencing ends 4 residues short of the CDR3 end; the germline J gene provides the rest. The chain is built from TRBV4 and TRBJ1-2; tentatively, D is TRBD1 (5 bases). Between the trimmed V and J ends, which lost 3 bases and 3 bases, there was a span of 8 bases. The CDR3 contains 13 residues. Germline CDR1 is LGHDT and CDR2 is YNNKQL (reference sequence). The DNA read from the CDR3 is TGTGCCAGCAGCTACAGGGCGGACTCC. Protein sequence: CASSYRADS. The whole CDR3 region reads CASSYRADSDYTF.

About this clone: Gene names and germline refer to mouse. The read ends 4 residues before the CDR3 terminus; that terminus is restored from the germline J gene. The sample contains more than one DNA sequence encoding this CDR3. The chain uses TRBV13-2 and TRBJ2-7; D possibly corresponds to TRBD1 (6 bases). The germline gives CDR1 NNHNN, CDR2 SYGAGS (reference sequence). This CDR3 has 13 residues. V lost 4 bases and J 3 bases, leaving 11 bases between the germline ends. The CDR3 reads CASGLRDNYEQYF. The CDR3 DNA, read in part, is TGTGCCAGCGGTCTCCGGGACAACTAT.

Worth noting for this clone: The listed genes are named as in mouse. Read data end 4 residues before the CDR3 end; the end is taken from the germline J gene. This chain links TRBV19 with TRBJ1-1; D may be TRBD1 (6 bases). The V and J ends lost 1 base and 0 bases respectively, with 10 bases between them. CDR3 length: 15 residues. The germline V gene has CDR1 FNHDT and CDR2 SITEND (reference sequence). CDR3 DNA, as far as it was read: TGTGCCAGCAGTATAAGCGGGGGGCCAAACACA. It codes for CASSISGGPNT. The entire CDR3 sequence reads CASSISGGPNTEVFF.

This clone was counted only a few times. Genes and germline come from the mouse. The read halts 4 residues ahead of the CDR3 end, with the missing end drawn from the germline J gene. This rearrangement joins TRBV1 to TRBJ2-2; 7 positions agree with TRBD1. The germline CDR1 and CDR2 sequences are NSQYPW and LRSPGD (reference sequence). The CDR3 extends over 18 amino acids. Trimming at V came to 1 base and at J to 0 bases, leaving 8 bases not matched to a gene. This CDR3 is CTCSAGLPGQTNTGQLYF. CDR3 bases read: TGCACCTGCAGTGCAGGTCTCCCGGGACAGACAAACACCGGG.

This clone has only a few counts. Genes here carry mouse names. The sequence runs out 4 residues before the end of the CDR3; the remainder is reconstructed from the germline J gene. The rearrangement uses TRBV1 and TRBJ2-3, with a tentative D call TRBD2 (6 bases). With 6 bases removed from V and 0 bases from J, the gap between germline ends came to 13 bases. The CDR3 runs to 15 residues. Germline CDR1 reads NSQYPW; CDR2 reads LRSPGD (reference sequence). The CDR3 here is CTCSPGDPSAETLYF. Incomplete CDR3 DNA: TGCACCTGCAGCCCTGGGGATCCTAGTGCAGAA.

This clone was seen a few times. Each gene name is a mouse one. The CDR3 end lies 4 residues beyond the end of the read and is filled in from the germline J gene. V and J are TRBV13-1 and TRBJ2-2, with 13 bases fitting TRBD2. V shed 5 bases, J shed 4 bases, and the junction held 8 bases outside the gene matches. This CDR3 is built from 17 residues. Germline V lookup: CDR1 NSHNY, CDR2 SYGAGN. The CDR3 loop is CASRDGLGGRGTGQLYF. The CDR3 DNA, read in part, is TGTGCCAGCAGGGACGGACTGGGGGGGCGCGGCACCGGG.

A word on this clone: Germline and genes here are mouse. With the read ending 4 residues before the CDR3 end, the germline J gene is used to fill in that end. Other DNA sequences from this sample encode an identical CDR3 as well. This sequence joins TRBV31 and TRBJ2-5, with D possibly TRBD2 on 5 matching bases. V was cut by 4 bases and J by 0 bases, with 5 bases left in between. Germline values: CDR1 GKSSPN, CDR2 SITVG. The CDR3 length is 12 residues. The sequenced part of the CDR3 DNA is TGTGCCTGGATGGGGAACCAAGAC. As protein: CAWMGNQD. The entire CDR3 protein reads CAWMGNQDTQYF.

This clone was seen only a few times. Each gene name is a mouse one. Coverage ceases 4 residues before the CDR3 finishes, and the germline J gene fills in the end. The J gene is TRBJ2-2, the V gene TRBV19; D is perhaps TRBD1 (5 bases). The CDR3 sequence is 13 residues long. Germline CDR1 reads FNHDT; CDR2 reads SITEND (reference sequence). The V and J ends lost 7 bases and 6 bases respectively, with 13 bases between them. The CDR3 spells CASPDRKSGQLYF. The sequenced part of the CDR3 DNA is TGTGCCAGCCCCGACAGAAAATCCGGG.

With regard to this clone: Mouse gene names and germline throughout. Coverage ceases 4 residues before the CDR3 finishes, and the germline J gene fills in the end. The genes are TRBV13-1 and TRBJ2-2; 10 positions agree with TRBD2. The germline gives CDR1 NSHNY, CDR2 SYGAGN. Unmatched junction bases numbered 4, after V lost 3 bases and J lost 2 bases. The length of the CDR3 is 16 residues. The CDR3 sequence is CASSGGTGDNTGQLYF. The covered CDR3 bases are TGTGCCAGCAGTGGGGGGACTGGGGACAACACCGGG.

There are a few counts of this clone. Gene labels here are mouse ones. The read gets to within 4 residues of the CDR3 end, and the germline J gene fills in the rest. The V and J genes are TRBV17 and TRBJ2-1, with TRBD2 as a possible D gene (5 bases). V was trimmed by 0 bases and J by 1 base, leaving 7 bases between them. Germline V gene data show CDR1 as MNHDT and CDR2 as YYDKIL. The CDR3 sequence is 15 residues long. The CDR3 region is CASSRDLGNYAEQFF. The covered CDR3 bases are TGTGCTAGCAGTAGAGATTTGGGGAACTATGCT.

As concerns this clone: Mouse gene names apply. The read terminates 4 residues before the CDR3 end, so the remaining end is supplied by the germline J gene. This chain connects TRBV1 to TRBJ2-1, with 12 nucleotides matching TRBD2. Per the germline V gene, CDR1 is NSQYPW and CDR2 is LRSPGD (reference sequence). V dropped 3 bases and J dropped 6; count of bases not matched to a gene: 3. CDR3 length: 15 amino acids. The sequenced part of the CDR3 DNA is TGCACCTGCAGTGCCCGGACTGGGGGGGGTGCT. It translates to CTCSARTGGGA. The full CDR3 protein is CTCSARTGGGAEQFF.

With respect to this clone: Gene names denote mouse genes. The CDR3 end falls 4 residues outside the read, so it is completed with the germline J gene. The chain employs TRBV5 and TRBJ2-5; 10 bases fit TRBD1. V shed 1 base and J 2 bases; nucleotides not matched to a gene: 6. This CDR3 contains 17 residues. Germline loops: CDR1 LGHNA, CDR2 YNLKQL (reference sequence). CDR3 bases read: TGTGCCAGCAGCCAAGTAAGGACAGGGGGAATCCAAGAC. Translating gives CASSQVRTGGIQD. The whole CDR3 protein reads CASSQVRTGGIQDTQYF.

There are a few counts of this clone. Here the gene names and germline are mouse. The DNA ends 4 residues before the CDR3 does, and the rest of the CDR3 is filled in from the germline J gene. The genes are TRBV13-1 and TRBJ1-1, with a weak D call TRBD1 (5 bases). CDR3 size: 16 residues. Germline CDR1 NSHNY, CDR2 SYGAGN. Trimming stripped 1 base from V and 3 bases from J, with 16 bases between. The CDR3: CASSDPRVGRDTEVFF. Partial CDR3 DNA: TGTGCCAGCAGTGATCCCAGGGTAGGGAGGGACACA.

This clone was seen a handful of times. The gene names here belong to mouse. The CDR3 extends 4 residues past the end of the read, so its final part is completed from the germline J gene. This rearrangement joins TRBV19 to TRBJ2-5; 8 bases are a match to TRBD2. The CDR3 totals 16 residues. CDR1 FNHDT and CDR2 SITEND come from the germline V gene (reference sequence). After removal of 3 bases from V and 3 bases from J, the junction contained 9 bases not matched to a gene. CDR3 DNA, as far as it was read: TGTGCCAGCAGTAAGATCCCTACTGGGGGTCAAGAC. Its translation is CASSKIPTGGQD. From start to end, the CDR3 is CASSKIPTGGQDTQYF.

This clone was seen only a few times. The germline and genes are mouse ones. The read finishes 4 residues shy of the CDR3 end, and the germline J gene is used to complete it. The J gene is TRBJ2-2, the V gene TRBV19; D is possibly TRBD2 (6 bases). Germline CDR1 is FNHDT and CDR2 is SITEND (reference sequence). Trimming shortened V by 2 bases and J by 2 bases, and 7 bases separated the two germline ends. The CDR3 totals 14 residues. The covered CDR3 bases are TGTGCCAGCAGTATGGGACTCAACACCGGG. Translation gives CASSMGLNTG. In full, the CDR3 reads CASSMGLNTGQLYF.